The entry below gives a single TCR beta chain sequence along with its context. Its matching antigen is unknown. Naive CD8+ T cells carried a CD45RO-CCR7+CD27+CD95- phenotype. The authors made the TRB cDNA libraries by 5' RACE using UMI labels. TCRdb reprocessed the 5' RACE reads and reports one entry per CDR3 protein, with no DNA. This table holds about 150,000 distinct CDR3 sequences. This sample stems from a study of CXCR3-negative and CXCR3-positive naive CD8 T cells. Study-level information: The total count of TRB reads reached some 140 million, and each library contributed about 1.5 +/- 0.3 million. The study, taken as a whole, reports: The level of CXCR3 expression partially decreased after cryopreservation; the majority of assays used fresh PBMCs. Relative to CXCR3-negative naive cells, CXCR3-positive naive cells had more hydrophobic TRB CDR3s. CXCR3-negative and CXCR3-positive naive cells shared comparable TRBV-TRBJ usage, but memory cells did not.

This CDR3 region has 16 residues. The source is a human donor in good health. Some clones in this sample may be carry-over from other donors' samples. Sequenced material: naive CXCR3+ CD8+ T cells from blood. As for subset: CD45RO-CCR7+CD27+CD95- naive CD8+ T cells expressing CXCR3 (TNR3+). This sequence joins TRBV12-3 or TRBV12-4 and TRBJ1-1. The CDR3: CASSSSEGVGTLEAFF.